The clone carrying this T cell receptor beta chain came up a few times. Its antigen is not known. This sample is drawn from a study of cytomegalovirus exposure and HLA in healthy donors. Study-wide results and caveats: Data from an earlier analysis indicated that most TCR beta V segments were productive either about 90% or about 30% of the time.

This CDR3 is 14 amino acids long. Trimming at V came to 5 bases and at J to 9 bases, leaving 7 bases not matched to a gene. Per germline, CDR1 MNHEY and CDR2 SMNVEV (reference sequence). The PCR was carried out with 60 Vbeta primers and 13 Jbeta primers. Sequencing was performed with immunoSEQ multiplex PCR; in TCRdb, only in-frame clones are kept and a portion is missing. The table has 120,000 or so clones, about four fifths seen once. This clonotype was sampled from a woman between 50 and 59 years old in good health and CMV-seropositive. This chain links TRBV27 with TRBJ2-1; 10 positions agree with TRBD2. Sequencing used PBMCs. CDR3 residues: CASSVERGGLEQFF. CDR3 sequence (DNA): TGTGCCAGCAGTGTCGAGCGGGGGGGCCTTGAGCAGTTCTTC.